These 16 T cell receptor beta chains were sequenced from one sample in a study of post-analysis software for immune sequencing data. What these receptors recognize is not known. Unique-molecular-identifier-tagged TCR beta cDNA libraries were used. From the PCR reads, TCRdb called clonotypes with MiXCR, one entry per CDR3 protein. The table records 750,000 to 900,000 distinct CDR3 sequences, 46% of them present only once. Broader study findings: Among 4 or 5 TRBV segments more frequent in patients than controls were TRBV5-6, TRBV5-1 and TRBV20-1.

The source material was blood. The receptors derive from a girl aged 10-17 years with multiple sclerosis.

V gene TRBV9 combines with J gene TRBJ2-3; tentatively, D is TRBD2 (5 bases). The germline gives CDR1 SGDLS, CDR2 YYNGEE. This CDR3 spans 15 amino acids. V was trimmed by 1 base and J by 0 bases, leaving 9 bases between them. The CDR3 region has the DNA TGTGCCAGCAGCGTACTAGCCACTAGCACAGATACGCAGTATTTT. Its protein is CASSVLATSTDTQYF.

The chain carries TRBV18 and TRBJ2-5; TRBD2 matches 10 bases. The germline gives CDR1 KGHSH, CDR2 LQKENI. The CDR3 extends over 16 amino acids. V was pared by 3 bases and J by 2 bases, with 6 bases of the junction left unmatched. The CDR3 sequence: CASSPLGLAEQETQYF. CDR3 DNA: TGTGCCAGCTCACCTTTAGGACTAGCGGAACAAGAGACCCAGTACTTC.

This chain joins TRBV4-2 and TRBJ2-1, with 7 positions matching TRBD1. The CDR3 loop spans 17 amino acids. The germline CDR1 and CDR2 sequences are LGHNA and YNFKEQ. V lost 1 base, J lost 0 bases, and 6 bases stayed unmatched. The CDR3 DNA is TGTGCCAGCAGCCAAGCGGGACAGATTAACTCCTACAATGAGCAGTTCTTC. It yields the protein CASSQAGQINSYNEQFF.

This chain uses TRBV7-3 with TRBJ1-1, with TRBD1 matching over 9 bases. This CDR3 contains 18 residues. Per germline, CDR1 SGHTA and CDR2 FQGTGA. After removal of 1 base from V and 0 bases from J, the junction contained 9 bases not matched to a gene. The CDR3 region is CASSLIAGQGTMNTEAFF. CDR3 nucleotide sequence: TGTGCCAGCAGCTTAATAGCGGGACAGGGTACCATGAACACTGAAGCTTTCTTT.

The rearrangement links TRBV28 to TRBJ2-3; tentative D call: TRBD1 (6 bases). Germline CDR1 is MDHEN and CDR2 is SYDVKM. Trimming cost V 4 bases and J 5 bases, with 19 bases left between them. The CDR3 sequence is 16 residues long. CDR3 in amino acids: CASSSQGNRVLDTQYF. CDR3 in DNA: TGTGCCAGCAGTTCCCAAGGGAACAGGGTTCTAGATACGCAGTATTTT.

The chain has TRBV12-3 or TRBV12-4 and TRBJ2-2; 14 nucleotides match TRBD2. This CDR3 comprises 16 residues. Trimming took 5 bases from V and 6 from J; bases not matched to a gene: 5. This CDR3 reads CASSPTSGRVPGELFF. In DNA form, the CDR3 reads TGTGCCAGCAGTCCGACTAGCGGGAGGGTTCCCGGGGAGCTGTTTTTT.

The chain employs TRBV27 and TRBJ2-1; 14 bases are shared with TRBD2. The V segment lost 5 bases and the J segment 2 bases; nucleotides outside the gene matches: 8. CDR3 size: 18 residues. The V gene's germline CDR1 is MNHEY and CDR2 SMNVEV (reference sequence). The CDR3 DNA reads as TGTGCCAGCAGTCCGGGACTAGCGGGAGAAGGGGCCTACAATGAGCAGTTCTTC. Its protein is CASSPGLAGEGAYNEQFF.

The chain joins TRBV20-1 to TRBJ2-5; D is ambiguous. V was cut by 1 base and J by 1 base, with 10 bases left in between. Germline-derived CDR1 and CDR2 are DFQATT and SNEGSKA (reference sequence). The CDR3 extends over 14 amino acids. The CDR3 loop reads CSARAPGPQETQYF. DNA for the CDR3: TGCAGTGCTAGAGCCCCGGGTCCCCAAGAGACCCAGTACTTC.

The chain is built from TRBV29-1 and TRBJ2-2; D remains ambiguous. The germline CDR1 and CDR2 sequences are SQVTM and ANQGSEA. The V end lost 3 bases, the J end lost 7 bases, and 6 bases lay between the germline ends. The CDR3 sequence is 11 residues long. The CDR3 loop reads CSVDEGGELFF. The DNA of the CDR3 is TGCAGCGTTGACGAAGGCGGGGAGCTGTTTTTT.

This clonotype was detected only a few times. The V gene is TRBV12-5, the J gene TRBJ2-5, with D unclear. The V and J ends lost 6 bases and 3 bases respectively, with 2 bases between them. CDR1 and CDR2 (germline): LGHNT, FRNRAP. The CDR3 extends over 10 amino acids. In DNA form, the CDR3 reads TGTGCTAGTGGGGAAGAGACCCAGTACTTC. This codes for CASGEETQYF.

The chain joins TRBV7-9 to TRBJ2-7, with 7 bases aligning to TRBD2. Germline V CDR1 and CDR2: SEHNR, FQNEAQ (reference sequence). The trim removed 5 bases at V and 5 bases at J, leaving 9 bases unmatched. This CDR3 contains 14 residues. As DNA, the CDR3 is TGTGCCAGCAGCCAACCGGGACTAACCCACGAGCAGTACTTC. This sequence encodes CASSQPGLTHEQYF.

CDR3 loop: CASSTGDSTDTQYF. CDR3 nucleotides: TGTGCCAGCAGTACTGGGGATAGCACAGATACGCAGTATTTT. This sequence joins TRBV6-6 and TRBJ2-3; unclear D gene. Looked up from germline, CDR1 is MNHNY and CDR2 is SVGAGI (reference sequence). Trimming cost V 5 bases and J 0 bases, with 9 bases left between them. This CDR3 contains 14 residues.

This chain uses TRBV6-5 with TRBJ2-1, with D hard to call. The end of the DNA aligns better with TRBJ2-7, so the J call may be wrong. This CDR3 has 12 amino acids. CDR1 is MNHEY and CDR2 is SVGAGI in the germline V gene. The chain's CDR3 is CASSSPAYEQYF. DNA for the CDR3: TGTGCCAGCAGTTCCCCTGCCTACGAGCAGTACTTC.

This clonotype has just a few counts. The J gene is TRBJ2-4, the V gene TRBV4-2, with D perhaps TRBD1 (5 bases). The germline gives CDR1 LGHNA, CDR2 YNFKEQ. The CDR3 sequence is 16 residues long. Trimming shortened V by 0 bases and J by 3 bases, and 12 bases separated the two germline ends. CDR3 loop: CASSQDLSRDKNIQYF. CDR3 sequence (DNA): TGTGCCAGCAGCCAAGATCTGTCCAGGGACAAAAACATTCAGTACTTC.

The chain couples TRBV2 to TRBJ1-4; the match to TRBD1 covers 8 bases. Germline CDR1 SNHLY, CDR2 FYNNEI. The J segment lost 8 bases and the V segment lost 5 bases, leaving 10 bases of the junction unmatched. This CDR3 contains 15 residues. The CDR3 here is CASSTLQGAAEKLFF. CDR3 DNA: TGTGCCAGCAGTACACTCCAGGGGGCGGCGGAAAAACTGTTTTTT.

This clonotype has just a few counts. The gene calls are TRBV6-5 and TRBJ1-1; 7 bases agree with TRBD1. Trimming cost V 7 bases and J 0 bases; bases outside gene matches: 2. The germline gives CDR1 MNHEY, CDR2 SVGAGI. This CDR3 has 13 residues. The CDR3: CASNGQVNTEAFF. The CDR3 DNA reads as TGTGCCAGCAACGGACAGGTGAACACTGAAGCTTTCTTT.